These 25 T cell receptor beta chains came from one sample sequenced in a study of vaccination and CD4 T cells after COVID-19. These receptors lack a known antigen. Sequencing of DNA taken from cultured CD4+ T cells relied on the Oncomine TCR Beta short-read assay. TCRdb reprocessed the PCR reads with MiXCR, giving one entry per CDR3 protein. This sample has over 10,000 distinct CDR3 sequences, with around 56% found just once. The treatment: approximately 9-day PBMC culture with coronavirus spike peptide pools or control peptides (ViraFEST assay). The material was cultured CD4+ T cells from blood, obtained after SARS-CoV-2 vaccination. The receptors come from a human donor with COVID-19.

The chain has TRBV9 and TRBJ1-2; the D is unclear. The CDR3 extends over 11 amino acids. V lost 5 bases, J lost 9 bases, and 11 bases lay in between. The germline gives CDR1 SGDLS, CDR2 YYNGEE. CDR3 in amino acids: CASSDDRRYTF. The CDR3 region has the DNA TGTGCCAGCAGTGATGACCGCCGCTACACCTTC.

As to this clonotype: A clone one base away is much larger, so this may be a read error. The V gene is TRBV27, the J gene TRBJ2-3; 7 nucleotides line up with TRBD1. The tail of the sequence fits TRBJ1-5 better, so the J call may be wrong. The germline CDR1 and CDR2 sequences are MNHEY and SMNVEV (reference sequence). The CDR3 is 16 residues long. CDR3 coding DNA: TGTGCCAGCAGTTTACCCGGGACAGCTACCACAGATACGCAGCATTTT. It translates to CASSLPGTATTDTQHF.

This chain joins TRBV11-3 and TRBJ1-6; D is perhaps TRBD1 (5 bases). Germline assignment: CDR1 SGHNT and CDR2 YENEEA. Trimming took 1 base from V and 7 from J, leaving 17 bases between them. The CDR3 spans 17 residues. CDR3 region: CASSLGSSQGANSPLHF. The CDR3 nucleotides are TGTGCCAGCAGCTTAGGATCCAGCCAGGGCGCAAATTCACCCCTCCACTTT.

By sample share, this clonotype is medium-sized. V usage is TRBV6-7 and J usage is TRBJ2-1, with 11 bases identical to TRBD1. TRBV6-7 is sorted into the ORF group, with uncertain function. The V segment lost 4 bases and the J segment 10 bases; nucleotides outside the gene matches: 12. The CDR3 has 16 residues. This CDR3 is CASSCPGTGGIREQFF. The CDR3 DNA is TGTGCCAGCAGTTGCCCTGGGACAGGGGGGATACGCGAGCAGTTCTTC.

The chain has TRBV20-1 and TRBJ1-4; D gene uncertain. V dropped 4 bases and J dropped 6 bases, with 15 bases sitting between them. This CDR3 is 14 amino acids long. Germline V gene data show CDR1 as DFQATT and CDR2 as SNEGSKA (reference sequence). The CDR3 region is CSATPDANYEKLFF. The CDR3 DNA follows: TGCAGTGCTACCCCGGATGCAAACTATGAAAAACTGTTTTTT.

In this sample, this clonotype turned up a few times. CDR3 nucleotides: TGTGCCAGCATTAAGGCAGGCAGCTCCTACAATGAGCAGTTCTTC. Its protein product is CASIKAGSSYNEQFF. This chain links TRBV6-2 or TRBV6-3 with TRBJ2-1, with D unclear. The CDR3 loop spans 15 amino acids. Germline lookup yields CDR1 MNHEY and CDR2 SVGEGT. V lost 7 bases and J 0 bases, leaving 13 bases between the germline ends.

This clonotype appeared a few times. The chain is built from TRBV10-3 and TRBJ2-7, with D perhaps TRBD2 (7 bases). V lost 9 bases to trimming and J lost 3 bases, with 15 bases between them. This CDR3 spans 13 amino acids. Germline-derived CDR1 and CDR2 are ENHRY and SYGVKD. The CDR3 here is CAIGGGGDYEQYF. The CDR3 nucleotides read TGTGCCATAGGAGGGGGAGGGGACTACGAGCAGTACTTC.

This chain joins TRBV28 and TRBJ1-2; D is unresolved. CDR1 MDHEN and CDR2 SYDVKM come from the germline V gene. The CDR3 contains 11 residues. Trimming removed 3 bases from V and 8 bases from J, with 7 bases in between. CDR3 nucleotides: TGTGCCAGCAGTTTTGGGTACGGCTACACCTTC. Translated: CASSFGYGYTF.

The V gene is TRBV7-2, the J gene TRBJ1-2; D gene uncertain. CDR3 length: 16 amino acids. Germline-derived CDR1 and CDR2 are SGHTA and FQGNSA. V gave up 1 base and J gave up 2 bases, with 14 bases separating them. DNA of the CDR3: TGTGCCAGCAGCTTAGGGCTGGCGGGATCCAACTATGGCTACACCTTC. It codes for CASSLGLAGSNYGYTF.

This clonotype was observed a few times. This chain connects TRBV5-8 to TRBJ1-2; 10 bases fit TRBD1. The CDR3 is 15 amino acids. V trimming: 4 bases; J trimming: 5 bases; junction bases outside the gene matches: 8. CDR1 is SGHTS and CDR2 is YDEGEE in the germline V gene. Here the CDR3 DNA reads TGTGCCAGCAGCAACGGACAGGGGGGAGGGTATGGCTACACCTTC. Translated: CASSNGQGGGYGYTF.

The V gene is TRBV6-2 or TRBV6-3, the J gene TRBJ1-1; TRBD1 might be the D (5 bases). The CDR3 is made up of 12 amino acids. Germline loops: CDR1 MNHEY, CDR2 SVGEGT. Deletions cut 6 bases from V and 8 bases from J, with 13 bases between. The CDR3 is CASRKTQGEAFF. In nucleotides, the CDR3 is TGTGCCAGCAGGAAGACTCAGGGAGAAGCTTTCTTT.

V usage is TRBV10-1 and J usage is TRBJ2-5, with a weak D call TRBD2 (6 bases). CDR3 length: 16 amino acids. The V end was cut by 0 bases, the J end by 2 bases, with 13 bases between. CDR1 WNHNN and CDR2 SYGVQD come from the germline V gene (reference sequence). This CDR3 is CASSESNGGGQETQYF. CDR3 coding DNA: TGCGCCAGCAGTGAGTCGAACGGGGGTGGGCAAGAGACCCAGTACTTC.

This clonotype was counted a few times. The chain joins TRBV7-9 to TRBJ1-3; D is possibly TRBD1 (5 bases). Germline V gives CDR1 SEHNR, CDR2 FQNEAQ (reference sequence). The CDR3 sequence is 13 residues long. V gave up 10 bases and J gave up 4 bases, with 14 bases separating them. For the CDR3, the DNA is TGTGCCAACCGACAGCTCCTCGGAAACACCATATATTTT. Protein sequence: CANRQLLGNTIYF.

This chain links TRBV7-6 with TRBJ2-5; D is possibly TRBD1 (5 bases). Germline-derived CDR1 and CDR2 are SGHVS and FNYEAQ. Deletions cut 0 bases from V and 1 base from J, with 12 bases between. The CDR3 runs 16 residues. Here the CDR3 DNA reads TGTGCCAGCAGCTTAGCATCTGGGGCTATCCAAGAGACCCAGTACTTC. Amino acids: CASSLASGAIQETQYF.

The gene calls are TRBV27 and TRBJ2-2; D gene unclear. The V end lost 0 bases, the J end lost 4 bases, and 9 bases lay between the germline ends. Germline lookup yields CDR1 MNHEY and CDR2 SMNVEV (reference sequence). This CDR3 contains 15 residues. The CDR3 sequence is CASSLSNGATGELFF. CDR3 in DNA: TGTGCCAGCAGTTTATCGAACGGTGCCACCGGGGAGCTGTTTTTT.

The J gene is TRBJ2-3, the V gene TRBV7-2, with D uncertain. Germline values: CDR1 SGHTA, CDR2 FQGNSA. The CDR3 contains 15 residues. The germline V and J ends were trimmed by 5 bases and 0 bases, with 12 bases remaining between them. This CDR3 reads CASSKNRGSTDTQYF. The CDR3 DNA sequence: TGTGCCAGCAGCAAGAATCGTGGGAGCACAGATACGCAGTATTTT.

This clonotype has a handful of counts. V gene TRBV6-1 combines with J gene TRBJ1-6, with D hard to call. The CDR3 covers 14 residues. Trimming cost V 5 bases and J 5 bases, with 10 bases left between them. Germline CDR1 and CDR2: MNHNS and SASEGT. The CDR3 here is CASSNGLNNSPLHF. DNA of the CDR3: TGTGCCAGCAGTAATGGATTAAATAATTCACCCCTCCACTTT.

This clonotype was seen a few times. V is TRBV5-1 and J is TRBJ2-3; 8 nucleotides agree with TRBD1. V lost 0 bases and J lost 6; bases outside the gene matches: 6. CDR1 is SGHRS, CDR2 YFSETQ, per germline. The CDR3 has 15 residues. Here the CDR3 DNA reads TGCGCCAGCAGCTTGGGACAGGGGATTACTGATACGCAGTATTTT. Protein: CASSLGQGITDTQYF.

DNA for the CDR3: TGCAGCGTTACTCTGACAGGGGGCACAGATACGCAGTATTTT. Protein sequence: CSVTLTGGTDTQYF. V and J are TRBV29-1 and TRBJ2-3; TRBD1 matches 8 bases. Germline-derived CDR1 and CDR2 are SQVTM and ANQGSEA. V trimming: 5 bases; J trimming: 1 base; junction bases outside the gene matches: 5. The CDR3 loop spans 14 amino acids.

The gene calls are TRBV7-6 and TRBJ2-5, with TRBD1 matching over 7 bases. Germline V CDR1 and CDR2: SGHVS, FNYEAQ. Trimming removed 4 bases from V and 1 base from J; junction bases left unmatched: 6. This CDR3 is built from 15 residues. The CDR3, as DNA: TGTGCCAGCAGCTACGGAACAGGGGTCCAAGAGACCCAGTACTTC. Encoded protein: CASSYGTGVQETQYF.

This clonotype was counted only a few times. The rearrangement uses TRBV19 and TRBJ2-2, with D hard to call. The CDR3 is 13 residues long. Germline loops: CDR1 LNHDA, CDR2 SQIVND (reference sequence). The V and J ends lost 3 bases and 5 bases respectively, with 7 bases between them. The CDR3 region has the DNA TGTGCCAGTAGTATCCTTCGAACCGGGGAGCTGTTTTTT. Translating gives CASSILRTGELFF.

A single count supports this clonotype. This rearrangement joins TRBV5-6 to TRBJ2-5; possibly TRBD2 for D (5 bases). The CDR3 has 16 residues. V dropped 5 bases and J dropped 4 bases, with 21 bases sitting between them. The germline V gene has CDR1 SGHDT and CDR2 YYEEEE. CDR3 nucleotides: TGTGCCAGCAGTTCCGGGGATCTAAAACCGGCAGAGACCCAGTACTTC. Translation: CASSSGDLKPAETQYF.

The rearrangement links TRBV19 to TRBJ2-3; 14 nucleotides line up with TRBD2. The CDR3 spans 15 residues. J lost 4 bases, V lost 5 bases, and 2 bases had no gene match. Germline-derived CDR1 and CDR2 are LNHDA and SQIVND (reference sequence). CDR3 coding DNA: TGTGCCAGTAGTGCGACTAGCGGGGGGGCAGATACGCAGTATTTT. Its translation: CASSATSGGADTQYF.

This clonotype was detected a few times. The chain couples TRBV19 to TRBJ1-1; the D is unclear. V lost 1 base to trimming and J lost 4 bases, with 4 bases between them. Germline CDR1 and CDR2: LNHDA and SQIVND (reference sequence). The CDR3 runs to 12 residues. The CDR3 reads CASSIGVTEAFF. The CDR3 DNA is TGTGCCAGTAGTATAGGAGTCACTGAAGCTTTCTTT.

The chain has TRBV4-1 and TRBJ1-2; TRBD1 aligns across 7 bases. CDR1 is MGHRA and CDR2 is YSYEKL in the germline V gene. The CDR3 spans 14 residues. J gave up 4 bases and V 0 bases, and 2 bases lay outside the gene matches. The DNA for the CDR3 is TGCGCCAGCAGCCAAGAGGGACAGATCTATGGCTACACCTTC. This sequence encodes CASSQEGQIYGYTF.